This T cell receptor (beta chain) is from a study of T cell responses to AZD1222 COVID-19 vaccine. Findings and limits, study-wide: Nearly half of unique spike-specific TCRs reportedly avoided B.1.351 and B.1.1.7 mutated regions.

The protocol was immunoSEQ multiplex PCR, while the TCRdb copy is restricted to in-frame clones and leaves out a portion. The sample shows 120,000 or so clones, about nine tenths of them seen only once. Germline V gene sequence: CDR1 SGHAT, CDR2 FQDESV (reference sequence). This CDR3 spans 15 amino acids. Trimming at V came to 0 bases and at J to 6 bases, leaving 7 bases not matched to a gene. This clone was recorded once. Its antigen remains unidentified. V usage is TRBV11-1 and J usage is TRBJ2-5; 7 nucleotides align to TRBD1. Here the sequenced sample was peripheral blood, taken 28 days after the second dose of the MenACWY control vaccine. This sequence was found in an adult who received the MenACWY meningococcal vaccine as a control. Written as DNA, the CDR3 is TGTGCCAGCAGCTTAGCGCAAGGGGGCACGAAGACCCAGTACTTC. Translation gives CASSLAQGGTKTQYF. The whole variable domain, filled in from reference TRBV11-1 and TRBJ2-5, reads EAEVAQSPRYKITEKSQAVAFWCDPISGHATLYWYRQILGQGPELLVQFQDESVVDDSQLPKDRFSAERLKGVDSTLKIQPAELGDSAMYLCASSLAQGGTKTQYFGPGTRLLVL.